The TCR beta chain under discussion was sequenced for a study of blood T cell repertoires in COVID-19. Study-wide context: Samples representing acute and convalescent COVID-19 were sourced from the United States, Italy and Spain. Nucleic acid was either cDNA or gDNA, and it came from T cells, B-cell-depleted T cells, or PBMCs.

Trimming cost V 2 bases and J 3 bases, with 13 bases left between them. The germline gives CDR1 SEHNR, CDR2 FQNEAQ (reference sequence). The CDR3 extends over 15 amino acids. Original data processing: Reference gene primer amplification gave estimated nucleated cell counts. Some clones are missing from TCRdb's copy, which holds only in-frame ones; the method was immunoSEQ multiplex PCR. V, J and clone size were drawn from that table, and D and trimming were deduced from the DNA. The data hold tens of thousands of clones, with about 81% observed a single time. This chain uses TRBV7-9 with TRBJ1-2; possible D gene TRBD1, 5 bases. This TCR derives from a human donor in a cohort sampled during active COVID-19. The specimen sequenced was peripheral blood. CDR3 sequence (DNA): TGTGCCAGCAGCTTACCCGGGGGGGGTGACTATGGCTACACCTTC. Its translation is CASSLPGGGDYGYTF.